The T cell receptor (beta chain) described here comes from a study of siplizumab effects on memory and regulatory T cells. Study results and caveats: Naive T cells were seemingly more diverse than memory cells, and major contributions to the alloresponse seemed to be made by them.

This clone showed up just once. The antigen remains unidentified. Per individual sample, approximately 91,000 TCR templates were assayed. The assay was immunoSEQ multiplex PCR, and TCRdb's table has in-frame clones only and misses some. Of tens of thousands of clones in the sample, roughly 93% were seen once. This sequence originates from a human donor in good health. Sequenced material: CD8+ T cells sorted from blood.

The CDR3 here is CASSLGSHLAVKSYEQYF. DNA of the CDR3: TGTGCCAGCAGCCTAGGTTCCCACCTGGCGGTGAAATCCTACGAGCAGTACTTC. J is TRBJ2-7 and V is TRBV9; D not resolved. Trimming pared 4 bases from V and 1 base from J, leaving 24 bases between. The germline V gene has CDR1 SGDLS and CDR2 YYNGEE. CDR3 size: 18 residues.